This T cell receptor beta chain was recorded in a study of blood T cells in healthy people across ages. Study results and caveats: The study could not conclusively compare naive and antigen-experienced cells, given its unsorted PBMCs.

A second PCR of about 7 to 12 cycles used a sample-barcoded 5' primer and a J-beta primer mix. TCRdb redid the calling of the 5' RACE reads with MiXCR, one entry per CDR3 protein. The profile shows some 710,000 distinct CDR3 sequences, around 50% of them singletons. The CDR3 is 17 amino acids. The V end was cut by 6 bases, the J end by 0 bases, with 18 bases between. Germline V lookup: CDR1 MNHEY, CDR2 SMNVEV (reference sequence). This clonotype has a count of ten or more. Its antigen is as yet unknown. Per sample, a minimum of 6 million PBMCs were isolated. Per individual sample, total RNA of at least 5.5 micrograms was extracted.

J is TRBJ2-1 and V is TRBV27; TRBD1 might be the D (6 bases). The TCR sequence derives from a man of 80 years or more in good health. The source material was blood. In DNA form, the CDR3 reads TGTGCCAGCAGGAAGACTCAGGGGTTCAACTCCTACAATGAGCAGTTCTTC. Translation gives CASRKTQGFNSYNEQFF.